The 19 T cell receptor beta chains reported below all come from one sample, sequenced in a study of regulatory T cells in long-lasting Graves disease. Investigators prepared the TCR beta libraries by applying iRepertoire HTBI primers and Arm-PCR of CDR3 regions. One entry per CDR3 protein results from TCRdb running MiXCR on the multiplex PCR reads. The sample includes about 470,000 distinct CDR3 sequences, about 22% seen only once; the top ten take approximately 6.4%. Time point specified: persistent/refractory GD, antithyroid drugs over 5 years with positive TRAb. After RNA was extracted from PBMCs, the TCR library was made from it. The sample consisted of peripheral blood mononuclear cells (PBMCs), taken when the disease was refractory, from a patient treated with antithyroid drugs. The receptors stem from a female donor with Graves disease.

The chain recombines TRBV5-6 with TRBJ1-1; no firm D call. In germline, CDR1 is SGHDT, CDR2 YYEEEE. Trimming cost V 3 bases and J 0 bases, with 9 bases left between them. The CDR3 runs to 14 residues. The CDR3 DNA reads as TGTGCCAGCAGCTGGGTTCTAATGAACACTGAAGCTTTCTTT. Its translation: CASSWVLMNTEAFF. Drawing the rest from reference TRBV5-6 and TRBJ1-1, the complete variable domain is DAGVTQSPTHLIKTRGQQVTLRCSPKSGHDTVSWYQQALGQGPQFIFQYYEEEERQRGNFPDRFSGHQFPNYSSELNVNALLLGDSALYLCASSWVLMNTEAFFGQGTRLTVV.

This clonotype was picked up many times. This chain joins TRBV24-1 and TRBJ2-4, with 7 bases matching TRBD2. The CDR3 covers 17 residues. Per the germline V gene, CDR1 is KGHDR and CDR2 is SFDVKD. With V trimmed by 2 bases and J by 0 bases, 6 bases remained unmatched. The chain's CDR3 is CATSDSSGNIAKNIQYF. The CDR3 nucleotides read TGTGCCACCAGTGATTCTAGCGGCAATATAGCCAAAAACATTCAGTACTTC.

This clonotype has a handful of counts. The chain joins TRBV4-3 to TRBJ1-1; D not certain. The V and J ends lost 4 bases and 4 bases respectively, with 16 bases between them. Germline CDR1 reads LGHNA; CDR2 reads YSLEER. The CDR3 runs to 15 residues. The CDR3 here is CASSPNTRTGTEAFF. In nucleotides, the CDR3 is TGCGCCAGCAGCCCGAACACTAGGACGGGCACTGAAGCTTTCTTT.

The sample holds many counts of this clonotype. The J gene is TRBJ1-5, the V gene TRBV6-2 or TRBV6-3; no reliable D call. The CDR3 loop spans 14 amino acids. Germline values: CDR1 MNHEY, CDR2 SVGEGT. The germline V and J ends were trimmed by 5 bases and 0 bases, with 8 bases remaining between them. In nucleotides, the CDR3 is TGTGCCAGCAGTGAGCCAGGTAGCAATCAGCCCCAGCATTTT. Protein product: CASSEPGSNQPQHF.

The sample holds a few counts of this clonotype. An end of the junction does not agree with germline; a read error may underlie this. The chain employs TRBV2 and TRBJ1-5; D perhaps matches TRBD1 (5 bases). CDR1 and CDR2 (germline): SNHLY, FYNNEI. This CDR3 has 15 residues. The CDR3 protein is CASGEGMTVNQPQHF. The DNA of the CDR3 is TGTGCCAGCGGTGAAGGGATGACAGTGAATCAGCCCCAGCATTTT.

The chain has TRBV13 and TRBJ1-1; D gene ambiguous. This CDR3 region has 14 residues. Trimming pared 5 bases from V and 4 bases from J, leaving 14 bases between. Germline V lookup: CDR1 PRHDT, CDR2 FYEKMQ (reference sequence). CDR3 amino acids: CASSAIGFATEAFF. The CDR3 region has the DNA TGTGCCAGCAGCGCTATAGGCTTTGCCACTGAAGCTTTCTTT.

Many counts were recorded for this clonotype. The chain links TRBV7-9 to TRBJ1-2, with D perhaps matching TRBD1 (5 bases). CDR3 length equals 13 residues. Deletions cut 8 bases from V and 8 bases from J, with 18 bases between. In germline, CDR1 is SEHNR, CDR2 FQNEAQ (reference sequence). For the CDR3, the DNA is TGTGCCAGCCGAGGGCAGGGAGGTTACGGCTACACCTTC. It encodes CASRGQGGYGYTF.

This clonotype was detected many times. The chain carries TRBV30 and TRBJ1-1, with 7 bases lining up with TRBD1. V lost 1 base and J lost 1; bases outside the gene matches: 0. This CDR3 is 13 amino acids long. Germline V gene sequence: CDR1 GTSNPN, CDR2 SVGIG (reference sequence). CDR3 residues: CAWSDRGNTEAFF. DNA for the CDR3: TGTGCCTGGAGTGACAGGGGGAACACTGAAGCTTTCTTT.

Ten or more counts support this clonotype. This rearrangement joins TRBV2 to TRBJ1-1, with 7 bases aligning to TRBD1. The CDR3 has 16 residues. With 6 bases clipped from V and 0 bases from J, the junction kept 10 bases outside the gene matches. The germline gives CDR1 SNHLY, CDR2 FYNNEI. In nucleotides, the CDR3 is TGTGCCAGCAGCCAGGGGGGGGCGCGGGTGAACACTGAAGCTTTCTTT. Amino acid sequence: CASSQGGARVNTEAFF.

This clonotype occurred many times. The V gene is TRBV3-1, the J gene TRBJ1-2; D not certain. The V and J ends lost 0 bases and 4 bases respectively, with 6 bases between them. Looked up from germline, CDR1 is LGHDT and CDR2 is YNNKEL (reference sequence). The CDR3 is made up of 13 amino acids. The chain's CDR3 is CASSQEYIYGYTF. CDR3 nucleotide sequence: TGTGCCAGCAGCCAAGAGTACATCTATGGCTACACCTTC.

This clonotype was detected many times. The gene calls are TRBV11-2 and TRBJ1-2, with a weak D call TRBD1 (5 bases). The CDR3 loop spans 12 amino acids. Trimming stripped 4 bases from V and 10 bases from J, with 13 bases between. Germline-derived CDR1 and CDR2 are SGHAT and FQNNGV. As DNA, the CDR3 is TGTGCCAGCAGCTCAGAACAGGAGAACTACACCTTC. It translates to CASSSEQENYTF.

This clonotype has a handful of counts. The chain carries TRBV3-1 and TRBJ1-4, with a possible D match to TRBD1 (6 bases). The ends were cut back, 11 bases at V and 2 bases at J, with 12 bases in the middle. Germline V gene sequence: CDR1 LGHDT, CDR2 YNNKEL (reference sequence). This CDR3 contains 13 residues. CDR3 residues: CAVGGPTNEKLFF. CDR3 DNA sequence: TGTGCCGTCGGGGGGCCCACTAATGAAAAACTGTTTTTT.

This clonotype was observed at least ten times. The chain couples TRBV27 to TRBJ1-1; D is possibly TRBD1 (6 bases). The V gene lost 2 bases and the J gene lost 5 bases, with 12 bases spanning the gap. CDR1 MNHEY and CDR2 SMNVEV come from the germline V gene (reference sequence). This CDR3 region has 14 residues. The CDR3 region has the DNA TGTGCCAGCAGTTTAATGGGGGGCCGTACTGAAGCTTTCTTT. Protein: CASSLMGGRTEAFF.

The table lists this clonotype with many counts. V gene TRBV30 combines with J gene TRBJ1-2, with D tentatively TRBD1 (6 bases). There are 13 residues in the CDR3. Per germline, CDR1 GTSNPN and CDR2 SVGIG (reference sequence). V lost 0 bases to trimming and J lost 3 bases, with 8 bases between them. CDR3 DNA: TGTGCCTGGAGTGTCGCAGGGGACTATGGCTACACCTTC. This codes for CAWSVAGDYGYTF.

This chain joins TRBV29-1 and TRBJ2-7; D might be TRBD1 (5 bases). The CDR3 has 13 residues. The V gene lost 6 bases and the J gene lost 2 bases, with 14 bases spanning the gap. Germline CDR1 is SQVTM and CDR2 is ANQGSEA. CDR3 nucleotide sequence: TGCAGCGTAGGACACAGTGAAACCTACGAGCAGTACTTC. This translates into CSVGHSETYEQYF.

This clonotype was detected many times. Compared with germline, one end of the junction differs, possibly owing to a read error. The V call is TRBV6-2 or TRBV6-3, the J call TRBJ1-2, with D tentatively TRBD1 (5 bases). Germline V gives CDR1 MNHEY, CDR2 SVGEGT. This CDR3 contains 11 residues. DNA of the CDR3: TGTGCAAGCCTGACAGAAGATATACCCGACTTC. It translates to CASLTEDIPDF.

In the case of this clonotype: A read error may account for a junction end that differs from germline. The V call is TRBV7-7, the J call TRBJ2-2; no clear D. This CDR3 has 13 amino acids. Per germline, CDR1 SSHAT and CDR2 FNYEAQ (reference sequence). The CDR3 spells CASSMVRTGELFF. CDR3 sequence (DNA): TGTGCTAGCAGCATGGTCCGTACCGGGGAGCTGTTTTTT.

The sample holds many counts of this clonotype. The chain carries TRBV7-2 and TRBJ2-7; no firm D call. V was pared by 1 base and J by 3 bases, with 10 bases between. Germline CDR1 and CDR2: SGHTA and FQGNSA. This CDR3 comprises 14 residues. The CDR3 sequence is CASSLEHYSYEQYF. CDR3 bases: TGTGCCAGCAGCTTAGAACACTACAGCTACGAGCAGTACTTC. Variable domain in full (rest from reference TRBV7-2 and TRBJ2-7): GAGVSQSPSNKVTEKGKDVELRCDPISGHTALYWYRQSLGQGLEFLIYFQGNSAPDKSGLPSDRFSAERTGGSVSTLTIQRTQQEDSAVYLCASSLEHYSYEQYFGPGTRLTVT.

This clonotype was observed a single time. V is TRBV7-9 and J is TRBJ1-1; D gene ambiguous. The CDR3 is 17 residues long. V lost 1 base, J lost 4 bases, and 19 bases lay in between. Per the germline V gene, CDR1 is SEHNR and CDR2 is FQNEAQ (reference sequence). CDR3 sequence (DNA): TGTGCCAGCAGCTTAGGGAGGTTTCAGAGAGGTATCACTGAAGCTTTCTTT. Translating gives CASSLGRFQRGITEAFF.